This T cell receptor beta chain was recovered during a study of T cells after yellow fever vaccination (dated by TCRdb to about 2019). Concerning the study at large: The SMART-Seq v4 Ultra Low Input RNA kit was used to prepare libraries from fractions with low cell numbers. Bulk PBMC replicates and cell subsets were isolated from blood drawn at multiple timepoints before and after both primary and secondary immunization. Two healthy male donors, one aged 18 to 30 and one aged 30 to 40 years, were included in the cohort. Bulk TCR alpha and beta repertoires were sequenced longitudinally to track T-cell clones before and after primary and booster YFV17D yellow fever vaccination.

The treatment or condition label for this specimen denotes: live attenuated yellow fever vaccine strain. At each blood-draw timepoint, two biological replicates of bulk PBMCs were obtained. PBMCs were isolated from peripheral blood using a standard Ficoll-Paque protocol. TriZol was used to extract RNA from bulk PBMCs, from CD4 and CD8 fractions, and from dextramer-positive and dextramer-negative fractions. TCR cDNA was made using 5'RACE template switching, a step that added a universal primer site and unique molecular identifiers. Priming for cDNA synthesis came from both the TCR alpha and TCR beta constant segments. Library amplification involved two PCR steps, and the second step added sample barcodes and sequencing adapters. Sequencing of libraries was done on Illumina HiSeq 2500 (2x100 bp) or NovaSeq (2x150 bp). The study's own analysis went as follows. Reads were demultiplexed and collapsed into UMI consensus sequences with MIGEC, and V(D)J alignment was performed with MiXCR. Vaccine-responding clonotypes were defined with edgeR using replicate PBMC samples, requiring FDR below 0.01 and a log2 fold change above 5 up to day 15. Each bulk clonotype received a CD4 or CD8 identity based on whether the sequenced CD4 or CD8 repertoire contained that clonotype at higher abundance. TCRdb reprocessed the public reads (quality trimming at Q25 with fastp, clone calling with MiXCR) and kept in-frame beta chains. Records with the same CDR3 protein are collapsed into one entry carrying the most frequent genes and DNA. The V and J calls shown here were made by TCRdb, not taken from the authors' results. For this sample the table gives under 700,000 distinct CDR3 sequences, of which about 17% were detected only once. 17% of the sample is in the top ten clones.

Paper-wide results and their limitations: Because only two donors were included in the study, the extent to which the findings can be generalized is limited. After the booster, most of the clones that had expanded following primary vaccination were detected again (roughly 97% of CD4 and around 90% of CD8), which suggests that memory was broadly maintained. A small share of clonotypes occurred in both CD4 and CD8 compartments, likely arising from convergent recombination. Compared with the primary T-cell response, the secondary T-cell response was weaker but faster, peaking on day 5 rather than day 15. FACS-sorted repertoires could contain abundant contaminating clonotypes from the bulk population, so computational filtering was required.

A word on this clonotype: Its antigen has not been determined. The sample holds no much larger clone one base away, and base qualities are not on file.

The CDR3 runs 15 amino acids, cysteine and phenylalanine included. This entry keeps only the CDR3 DNA: 45 bases, framed from base 1. Per the germline V gene, SGHAT is the CDR1 and FQNNGV is the CDR2. Deletion took 3 bases off V and 5 bases off J, with a span of 17 bases between the germline ends. In this chain, TRBV11-2 is recombined with TRBJ2-7; TRBD1 is possibly the D segment (5 matching bases). The sample was PBMCs, taken 5 days after the first yellow fever vaccination. The sequence was obtained from a man between 18 and 29 years old who received the YFV17D yellow fever vaccine. The CDR3 reads CASSLRQTGLNEQYF. The nucleotides read TGTGCCAGCAGCTTGAGACAGACGGGTTTGAACGAGCAGTACTTC.